This paragraph covers one T cell receptor (beta chain) sequence. What it binds is unknown. It was healthy bone marrow donors who served as donors. V shed 5 bases, J shed 6 bases, and the junction held 8 bases outside the gene matches. The CDR3 sequence is 14 residues long. Germline V gene lookup returns CDR1 MNHNY and CDR2 SVGAGI (reference sequence). The data are from a study of cytomegalovirus exposure and HLA in healthy donors. The overall study: In a previous analysis, more than 90 million unique TCR beta sequences were found from some 180 million T cells.

Regarding the study as a whole: Among CMV-associated TCR beta chains, most appeared HLA-restricted in a later analysis. Sequencing had likely introduced a cluster of highly shared sequence variants as an artifact.

It was with 60 Vbeta and 13 Jbeta primers that the PCR ran. Using immunoSEQ multiplex PCR, the repertoire was profiled, and TCRdb retains in-frame clones only, with some absent. The sample holds more than 95,000 clones, around 64% seen once. The clonotype originates from a man between 60 and 70 years old in good health and CMV-seronegative. The rearrangement uses TRBV6-6 and TRBJ1-2; 8 nucleotides agree with TRBD1. Sequencing used PBMCs. DNA for the CDR3: TGTGCCAGCAGTCTTCCTGGACAGGGTGATGGCTACACCTTC. Its translation: CASSLPGQGDGYTF.